Following are 15 T cell receptor beta chains from one sample sequenced in a study of blood T cell repertoires in COVID-19. Clones were read by immunoSEQ multiplex PCR, and TCRdb kept only the in-frame ones, dropping some. The sample consists of about 27,000 clones, roughly nine tenths of them appearing once. The sequenced sample consisted of peripheral blood. The origin of the receptors is a human donor with active COVID-19. The donor label of this sample is uncertain.

This clone was counted a single time. V usage is TRBV9 and J usage is TRBJ1-5, with D perhaps matching TRBD1 (5 bases). Trimming removed 4 bases from V and 3 bases from J, with 11 bases in between. This CDR3 spans 14 amino acids. CDR1 is SGDLS and CDR2 is YYNGEE in the germline V gene. The CDR3 coding sequence is TGTGCCAGCAGCCCTGGGACTTCCAATCAGCCCCAGCATTTT. Translating it yields CASSPGTSNQPQHF.

The V gene is TRBV5-4, the J gene TRBJ1-6, with 8 nucleotides matching TRBD1. The CDR3 runs 16 residues. Unmatched junction bases numbered 14, after V lost 8 bases and J lost 7 bases. CDR1 and CDR2 from the germline V gene are SGHNT and YYREEE (reference sequence). The CDR3 nucleotides read TGTGCCAGTGGACAGGGCCGGATCGGGGGGAATTCACCCCTCCACTTT. It translates to CASGQGRIGGNSPLHF.

CDR3 sequence (DNA): TGTGCCAGCAGTGGACCAGGCGGGGGCACCGGGGAGCTGTTTTTT. As protein: CASSGPGGGTGELFF. The gene calls are TRBV6-2 or TRBV6-3 and TRBJ2-2; TRBD2 agrees at 7 bases. The CDR3 runs 15 residues. Germline assignment: CDR1 MNHEY and CDR2 SVGEGT. V was pared by 5 bases and J by 4 bases, with 7 bases of the junction left unmatched.

The rearrangement joins TRBV14 to TRBJ2-2; TRBD2 matches at 8 bases. Trimming removed 4 bases from V and 4 bases from J; junction bases left unmatched: 5. This CDR3 has 15 amino acids. CDR1 and CDR2 from the germline V gene are SGHDN and FVKESK. In DNA, the CDR3 is TGTGCCAGCAGCCTCGGGGGGGTCGGCACCGGGGAGCTGTTTTTT. Translating it yields CASSLGGVGTGELFF.

This chain uses TRBV28 with TRBJ2-2, with 11 bases that match TRBD1. V shed 4 bases and J 5 bases; nucleotides not matched to a gene: 6. The CDR3 length is 16 residues. In germline, CDR1 is MDHEN, CDR2 SYDVKM. The CDR3 DNA reads as TGTGCCAGCAGTTGGGGGACAGGGGGTGGGACCGGGGAGCTGTTTTTT. Translated, it gives CASSWGTGGGTGELFF.

The table lists this clone with a count of one. V and J are TRBV7-8 and TRBJ1-2, with D perhaps TRBD1 (6 bases). V shed 2 bases and J shed 4 bases, with 17 bases lying between them. The CDR3 is 16 residues long. Germline loops: CDR1 SGHVS, CDR2 FQNEAQ. CDR3 in amino acids: CASSLRAGVRGYGYTF. DNA of the CDR3: TGTGCCAGCAGCTTACGGGCAGGGGTACGAGGCTATGGCTACACCTTC.

The count of this clone is one. The chain recombines TRBV6-5 with TRBJ2-3; 8 positions match TRBD1. The CDR3 runs 14 residues. The germline V gene encodes CDR1 MNHEY and CDR2 SVGAGI. After removal of 6 bases from V and 1 base from J, the junction contained 3 bases not matched to a gene. DNA for the CDR3: TGTGCCAGCAGCCAGGACAGGGGCACAGATACGCAGTATTTT. It encodes CASSQDRGTDTQYF.

V is TRBV4-1 and J is TRBJ2-7; a possible D gene is TRBD2 (6 bases). The V end lost 6 bases, the J end lost 7 bases, and 22 bases lay between the germline ends. The CDR3 is 15 residues long. Germline-derived CDR1 and CDR2 are MGHRA and YSYEKL. Written as DNA, the CDR3 is TGCGCCAGCAGTCCTGGGACGGACTACCTACGAGAGCAGTACTTC. It encodes CASSPGTDYLREQYF.

There are a few counts of this clone. J is TRBJ1-2 and V is TRBV27; 8 bases line up with TRBD1. V lost 5 bases to trimming and J lost 0 bases; unmatched junction nucleotides: 5. The CDR3 consists of 15 residues. Germline-derived CDR1 and CDR2 are MNHEY and SMNVEV (reference sequence). As DNA, the CDR3 is TGTGCCAGCAGTGCCGTCAGGGGGCCTAACTATGGCTACACCTTC. Its translation: CASSAVRGPNYGYTF.

The sample holds a few counts of this clone. The chain uses TRBV11-3 and TRBJ1-5, with TRBD1 identical over 12 bases. Per the germline V gene, CDR1 is SGHNT and CDR2 is YENEEA. This CDR3 has 16 residues. V lost 5 bases to trimming and J lost 7 bases; unmatched junction nucleotides: 9. The CDR3 coding sequence is TGTGCCAGCAGCCCCCGGGACAGGGGGCTTAGGCAGCCCCAGCATTTT. Translated, it gives CASSPRDRGLRQPQHF.

The rearrangement joins TRBV4-2 to TRBJ2-7, with 8 positions matching TRBD1. The CDR3 sequence is 18 residues long. Losses at the gene ends were 1 base for V and 3 bases for J; bases not matched to a gene: 14. Germline-derived CDR1 and CDR2 are LGHNA and YNFKEQ. CDR3 region: CASSQAVEGQGSLYEQYF. DNA of the CDR3: TGTGCCAGCAGCCAAGCCGTGGAAGGACAGGGATCCCTCTACGAGCAGTACTTC.

The chain joins TRBV6-6 to TRBJ2-3; TRBD1 is a possible D gene (6 bases). CDR1 is MNHNY and CDR2 is SVGAGI in the germline V gene (reference sequence). V lost 2 bases and J lost 2, with 8 bases in between. The CDR3 runs to 14 residues. The CDR3 DNA follows: TGTGCCAGCAGTTACGGACAGTTCACAGATACGCAGTATTTT. It is translated as CASSYGQFTDTQYF.

V is TRBV28 and J is TRBJ2-7, with 9 bases that match TRBD2. Germline CDR1 MDHEN, CDR2 SYDVKM. CDR3 size: 14 residues. The CDR3 region is CPQRLAGRSYEQYF. Here the CDR3 DNA reads TGTCCCCAAAGGCTAGCGGGACGAAGCTACGAGCAGTACTTC.

The chain has TRBV7-8 and TRBJ2-5, with D possibly matching TRBD1 (6 bases). Germline values: CDR1 SGHVS, CDR2 FQNEAQ. Trimming took 3 bases from V and 7 from J, leaving 15 bases between them. The CDR3 is 14 amino acids. CDR3 loop: CASSFDPGALTQYF. CDR3 nucleotides: TGTGCCAGCAGCTTTGATCCAGGGGCTTTGACCCAGTACTTC.

The chain couples TRBV5-4 to TRBJ2-2; 9 bases are a match to TRBD2. CDR1 and CDR2 (germline): SGHNT, YYREEE (reference sequence). Trimming took 4 bases from V and 2 from J; bases not matched to a gene: 6. This CDR3 is 16 amino acids long. CDR3 bases: TGTGCCAGCAGCCAGTGGGGACTAGCTAACACCGGGGAGCTGTTTTTT. Its translation: CASSQWGLANTGELFF.